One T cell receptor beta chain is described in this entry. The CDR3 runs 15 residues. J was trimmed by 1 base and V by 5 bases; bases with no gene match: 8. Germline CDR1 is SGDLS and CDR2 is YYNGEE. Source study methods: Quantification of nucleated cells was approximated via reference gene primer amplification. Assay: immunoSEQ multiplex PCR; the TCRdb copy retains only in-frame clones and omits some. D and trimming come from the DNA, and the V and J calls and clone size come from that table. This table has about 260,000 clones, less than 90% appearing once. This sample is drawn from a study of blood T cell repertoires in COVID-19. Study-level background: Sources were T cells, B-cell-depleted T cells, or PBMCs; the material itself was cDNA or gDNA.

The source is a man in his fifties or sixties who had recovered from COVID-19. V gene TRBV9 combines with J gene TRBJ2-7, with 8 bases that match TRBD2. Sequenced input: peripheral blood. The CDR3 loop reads CASRVSGGKSYEQYF. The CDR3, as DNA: TGTGCCAGCAGAGTCAGCGGGGGTAAGTCCTACGAGCAGTACTTC. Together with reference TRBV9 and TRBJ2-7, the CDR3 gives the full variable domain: DSGVTQTPKHLITATGQRVTLRCSPRSGDLSVYWYQQSLDQGLQFLIQYYNGEERAKGNILERFSAQQFPDLHSELNLSSLELGDSALYFCASRVSGGKSYEQYFGPGTRLTVT.